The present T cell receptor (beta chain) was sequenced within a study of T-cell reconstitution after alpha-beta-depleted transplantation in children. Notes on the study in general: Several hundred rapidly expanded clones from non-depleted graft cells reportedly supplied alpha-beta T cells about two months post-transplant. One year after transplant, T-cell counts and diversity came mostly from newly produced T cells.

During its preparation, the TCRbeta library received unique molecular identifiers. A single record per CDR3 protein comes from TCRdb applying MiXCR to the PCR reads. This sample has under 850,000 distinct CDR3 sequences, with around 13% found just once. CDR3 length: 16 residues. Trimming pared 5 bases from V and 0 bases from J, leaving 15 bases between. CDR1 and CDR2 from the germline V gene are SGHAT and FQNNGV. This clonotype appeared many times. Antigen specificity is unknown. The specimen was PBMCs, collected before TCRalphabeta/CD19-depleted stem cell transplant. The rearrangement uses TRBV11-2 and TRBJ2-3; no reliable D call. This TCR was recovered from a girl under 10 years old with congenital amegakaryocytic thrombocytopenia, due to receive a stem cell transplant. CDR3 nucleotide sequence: TGTGCCAGCAGCGCCCGCTATCCAAGTAGCACAGATACGCAGTATTTT. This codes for CASSARYPSSTDTQYF.